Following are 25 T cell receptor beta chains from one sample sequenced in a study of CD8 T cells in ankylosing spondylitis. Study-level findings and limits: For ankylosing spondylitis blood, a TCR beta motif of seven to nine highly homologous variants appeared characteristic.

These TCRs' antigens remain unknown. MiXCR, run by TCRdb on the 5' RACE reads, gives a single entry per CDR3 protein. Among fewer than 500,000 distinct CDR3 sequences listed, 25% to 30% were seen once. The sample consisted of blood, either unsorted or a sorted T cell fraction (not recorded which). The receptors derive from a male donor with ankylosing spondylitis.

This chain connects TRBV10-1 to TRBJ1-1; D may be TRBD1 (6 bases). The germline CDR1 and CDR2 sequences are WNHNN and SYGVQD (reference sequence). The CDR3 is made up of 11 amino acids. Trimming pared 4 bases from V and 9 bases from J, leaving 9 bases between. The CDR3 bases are TGCGCCAGCAGTGTAGGGGACAAAGCTTTCTTT. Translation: CASSVGDKAFF.

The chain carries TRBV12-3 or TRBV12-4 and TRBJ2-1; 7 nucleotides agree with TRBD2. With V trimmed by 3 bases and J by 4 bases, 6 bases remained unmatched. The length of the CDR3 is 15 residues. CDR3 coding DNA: TGTGCCAGCAGTTTCGCGGGAGTGGGATACAATGAGCAGTTCTTC. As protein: CASSFAGVGYNEQFF.

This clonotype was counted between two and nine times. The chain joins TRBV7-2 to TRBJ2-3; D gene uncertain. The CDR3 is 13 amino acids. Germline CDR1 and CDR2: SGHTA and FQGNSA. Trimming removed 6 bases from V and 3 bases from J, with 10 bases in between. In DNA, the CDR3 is TGTGCCAGCAGGTTTGTTGGAACAGATACGCAGTATTTT. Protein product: CASRFVGTDTQYF.

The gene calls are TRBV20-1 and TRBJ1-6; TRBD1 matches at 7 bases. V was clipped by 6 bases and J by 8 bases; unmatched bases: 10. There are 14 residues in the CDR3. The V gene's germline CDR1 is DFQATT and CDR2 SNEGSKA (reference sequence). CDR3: CSAVKTGLDSPLHF. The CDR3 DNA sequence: TGCAGTGCCGTAAAGACAGGGTTAGATTCACCCCTCCACTTT.

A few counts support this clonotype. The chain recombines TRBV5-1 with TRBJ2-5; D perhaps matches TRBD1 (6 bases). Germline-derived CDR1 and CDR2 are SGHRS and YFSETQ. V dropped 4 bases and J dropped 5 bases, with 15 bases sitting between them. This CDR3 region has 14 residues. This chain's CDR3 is CASSPGHSRETQYF. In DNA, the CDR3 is TGCGCCAGCAGCCCGGGACACTCTCGGGAGACCCAGTACTTC. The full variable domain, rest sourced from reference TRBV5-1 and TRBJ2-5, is KAGVTQTPRYLIKTRGQQVTLSCSPISGHRSVSWYQQTPGQGLQFLFEYFSETQRNKGNFPGRFSGRQFSNSRSEMNVSTLELGDSALYLCASSPGHSRETQYFGPGTRLLVL.

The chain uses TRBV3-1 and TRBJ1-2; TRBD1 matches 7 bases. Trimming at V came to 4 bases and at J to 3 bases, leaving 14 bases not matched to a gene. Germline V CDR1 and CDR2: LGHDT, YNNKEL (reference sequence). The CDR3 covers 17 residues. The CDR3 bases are TGTGCCAGCAGCCTCCGACCGGAGGGGGCTAGGGACTATGGCTACACCTTC. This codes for CASSLRPEGARDYGYTF.

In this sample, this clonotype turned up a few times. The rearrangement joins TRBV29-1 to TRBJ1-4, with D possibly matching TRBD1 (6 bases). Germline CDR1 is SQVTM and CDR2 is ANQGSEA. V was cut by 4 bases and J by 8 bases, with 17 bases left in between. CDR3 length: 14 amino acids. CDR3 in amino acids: CSVAPSGAREKLFF. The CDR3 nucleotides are TGCAGCGTTGCGCCGTCGGGGGCGCGGGAAAAACTGTTTTTT.

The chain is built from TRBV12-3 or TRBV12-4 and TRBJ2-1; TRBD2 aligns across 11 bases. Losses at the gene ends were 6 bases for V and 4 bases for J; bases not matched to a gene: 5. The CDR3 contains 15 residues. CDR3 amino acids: CASRTSGSIYNEQFF. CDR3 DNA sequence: TGTGCCAGCAGAACTAGCGGGAGCATATACAATGAGCAGTTCTTC.

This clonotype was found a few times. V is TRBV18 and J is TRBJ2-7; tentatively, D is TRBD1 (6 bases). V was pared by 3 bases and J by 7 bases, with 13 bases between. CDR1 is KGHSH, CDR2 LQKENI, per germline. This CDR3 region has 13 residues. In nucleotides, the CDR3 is TGTGCCAGCTCACCTCCGACAGGTGGAGAGCAGTACTTC. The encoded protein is CASSPPTGGEQYF. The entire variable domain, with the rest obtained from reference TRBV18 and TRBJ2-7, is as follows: NAGVMQNPRHLVRRRGQEARLRCSPMKGHSHVYWYRQLPEEGLKFMVYLQKENIIDESGMPKERFSAEFPKEGPSILRIQQVVRGDSAAYFCASSPPTGGEQYFGPGTRLTVT.

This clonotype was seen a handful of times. This chain's CDR3 is CSARTLAGVETQYF. CDR3 nucleotide sequence: TGCAGTGCTAGAACACTAGCGGGAGTAGAGACCCAGTACTTC. This chain uses TRBV20-1 with TRBJ2-5, with 11 bases matching TRBD2. CDR3 size: 14 residues. Germline V CDR1 and CDR2: DFQATT, SNEGSKA (reference sequence). V lost 2 bases, J lost 4 bases, and 3 bases stayed unmatched.

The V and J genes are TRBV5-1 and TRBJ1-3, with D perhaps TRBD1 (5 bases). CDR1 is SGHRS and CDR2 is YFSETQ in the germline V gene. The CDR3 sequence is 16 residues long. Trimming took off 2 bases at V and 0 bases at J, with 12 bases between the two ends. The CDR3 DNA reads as TGCGCCAGCAGCTTAGCTGACAGCTACTCTGGAAACACCATATATTTT. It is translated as CASSLADSYSGNTIYF.

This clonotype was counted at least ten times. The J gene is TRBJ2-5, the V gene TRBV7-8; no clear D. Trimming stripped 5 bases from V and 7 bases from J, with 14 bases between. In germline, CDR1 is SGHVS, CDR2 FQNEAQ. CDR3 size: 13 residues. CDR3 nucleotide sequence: TGTGCCAGCAGCCCCCAGTACGAACGGACCCAGTACTTC. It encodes CASSPQYERTQYF.

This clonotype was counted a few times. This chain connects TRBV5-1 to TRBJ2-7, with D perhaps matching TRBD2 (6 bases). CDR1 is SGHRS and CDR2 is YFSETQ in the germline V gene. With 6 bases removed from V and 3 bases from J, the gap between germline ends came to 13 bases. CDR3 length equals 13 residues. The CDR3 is CASNAGGNYEQYF. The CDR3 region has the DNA TGCGCCAGCAACGCTGGGGGGAACTACGAGCAGTACTTC.

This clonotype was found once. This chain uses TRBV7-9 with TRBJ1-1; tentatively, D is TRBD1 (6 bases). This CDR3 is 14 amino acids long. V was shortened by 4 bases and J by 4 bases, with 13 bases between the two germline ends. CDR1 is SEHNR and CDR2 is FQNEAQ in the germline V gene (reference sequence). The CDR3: CASSSGGLGTEAFF. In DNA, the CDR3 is TGTGCCAGCAGCTCGGGGGGGCTGGGCACTGAAGCTTTCTTT.

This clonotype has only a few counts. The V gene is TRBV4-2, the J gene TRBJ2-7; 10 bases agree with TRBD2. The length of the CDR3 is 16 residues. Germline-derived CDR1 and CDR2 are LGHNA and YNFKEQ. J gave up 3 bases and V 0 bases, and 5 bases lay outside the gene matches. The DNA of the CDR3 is TGTGCCAGCAGCCAAGATCTACTAGCGGGATTCTACGAGCAGTACTTC. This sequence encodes CASSQDLLAGFYEQYF.

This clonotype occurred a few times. The CDR3 region has the DNA TGTGCCAGCAGTTCGGGACTAGCGGGGACTTTGGATACGCAGTATTTT. Translated, it gives CASSSGLAGTLDTQYF. This chain links TRBV6-5 with TRBJ2-3; 13 bases line up with TRBD2. Germline loops: CDR1 MNHEY, CDR2 SVGAGI. The CDR3 extends over 16 amino acids. The ends lost 4 bases at V and 6 bases at J; junction bases unmatched: 7.

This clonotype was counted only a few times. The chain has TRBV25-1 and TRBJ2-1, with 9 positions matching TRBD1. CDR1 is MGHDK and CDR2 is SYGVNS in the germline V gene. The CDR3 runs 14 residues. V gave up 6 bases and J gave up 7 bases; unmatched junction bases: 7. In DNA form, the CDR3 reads TGTGCCAGCAGGAGAACAGGGGGCCATAATGAGCAGTTCTTC. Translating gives CASRRTGGHNEQFF. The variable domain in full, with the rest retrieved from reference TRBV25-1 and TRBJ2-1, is EADIYQTPRYLVIGTGKKITLECSQTMGHDKMYWYQQDPGMELHLIHYSYGVNSTEKGDLSSESTVSRIRTEHFPLTLESARPSHTSQYLCASRRTGGHNEQFFGPGTRLTVL.

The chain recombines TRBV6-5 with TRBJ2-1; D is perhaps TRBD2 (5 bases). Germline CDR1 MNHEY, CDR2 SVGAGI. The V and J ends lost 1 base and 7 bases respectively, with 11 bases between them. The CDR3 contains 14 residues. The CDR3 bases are TGTGCCAGCAGTTACTTGGTTGGAGGTAATGAGCAGTTCTTC. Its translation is CASSYLVGGNEQFF.

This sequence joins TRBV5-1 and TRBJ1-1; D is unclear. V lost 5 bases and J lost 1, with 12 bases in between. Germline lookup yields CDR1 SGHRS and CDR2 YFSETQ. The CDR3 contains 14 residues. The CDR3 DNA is TGCGCCAGCAGTTTTTGGATGTGGAACACTGAAGCTTTCTTT. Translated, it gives CASSFWMWNTEAFF.

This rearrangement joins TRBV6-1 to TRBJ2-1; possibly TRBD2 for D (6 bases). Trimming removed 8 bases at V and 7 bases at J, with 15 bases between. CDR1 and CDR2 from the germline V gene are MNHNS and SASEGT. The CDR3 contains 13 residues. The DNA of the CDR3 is TGTGCCAGCGGGACCCCGGGGAGGAATGAGCAGTTCTTC. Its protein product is CASGTPGRNEQFF.

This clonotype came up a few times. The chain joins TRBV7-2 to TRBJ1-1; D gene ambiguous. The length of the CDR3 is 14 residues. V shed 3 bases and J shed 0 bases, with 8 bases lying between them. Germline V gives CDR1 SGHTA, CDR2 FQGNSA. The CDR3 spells CASSFRVVNTEAFF. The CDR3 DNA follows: TGTGCCAGCAGCTTTAGGGTCGTGAACACTGAAGCTTTCTTT.

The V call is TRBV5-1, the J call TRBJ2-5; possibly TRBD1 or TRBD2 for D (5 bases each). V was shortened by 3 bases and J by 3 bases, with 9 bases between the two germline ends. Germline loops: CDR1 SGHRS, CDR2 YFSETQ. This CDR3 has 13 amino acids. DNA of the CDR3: TGCGCCAGCAGCTCGGGACCAAAAGAGACCCAGTACTTC. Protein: CASSSGPKETQYF.

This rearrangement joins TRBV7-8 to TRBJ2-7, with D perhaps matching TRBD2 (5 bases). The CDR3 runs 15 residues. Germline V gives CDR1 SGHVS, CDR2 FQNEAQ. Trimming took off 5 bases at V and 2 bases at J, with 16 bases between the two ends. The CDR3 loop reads CASSQRREKPYEQYF. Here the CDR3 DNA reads TGTGCCAGCAGCCAGCGCCGGGAAAAGCCCTACGAGCAGTACTTC. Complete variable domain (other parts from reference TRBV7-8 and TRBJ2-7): GAGVSQSPRYKVAKRGQDVALRCDPISGHVSLFWYQQALGQGPEFLTYFQNEAQLDKSGLPSDRFFAERPEGSVSTLKIQRTQQEDSAVYLCASSQRREKPYEQYFGPGTRLTVT.

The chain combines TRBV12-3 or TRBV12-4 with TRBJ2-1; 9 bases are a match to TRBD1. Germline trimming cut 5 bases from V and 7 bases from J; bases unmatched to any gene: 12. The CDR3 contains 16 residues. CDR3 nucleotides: TGTGCCAGCAGTACCTATCCGGGACAGGGTAGAAATGAGCAGTTCTTC. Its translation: CASSTYPGQGRNEQFF.

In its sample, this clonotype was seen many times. This CDR3 reads CASSLVLAGVGNEQFF. In DNA, the CDR3 is TGTGCCAGCAGTTTAGTTCTAGCGGGAGTCGGAAATGAGCAGTTCTTC. The chain joins TRBV12-3 or TRBV12-4 to TRBJ2-1; TRBD2 matches 10 bases. The CDR3 spans 16 residues. V lost 1 base to trimming and J lost 7 bases; unmatched junction nucleotides: 7.